The 3 T cell receptor beta chains below were found in one sample sequenced in a study of vaccination effects on CD4 cells after COVID-19 (dated by TCRdb to between 2021 and 2024). Library creation used the immunoSEQ multiplex PCR assay. Drawn from immuneACCESS, this table holds only the in-frame rearrangements with V and J called that TCRdb kept. Clones are partly lost; checked studies trace under half to an unresolved V gene and leave the rest unexplained. This sample has tens of thousands of clones in its table, and approximately 79% of those were observed once. The ten largest clones represent approximately 4% of the sample. These receptors' antigens are unknown. The ViraFEST assay stimulated PBMC with viral peptide pools and then used TCR sequencing to identify antigen-specific CD4+ T cell clonotypes by expansion. After around 11 days of culture, CD4+ T cells were isolated with the EasySep CD4+ T cell isolation kit. None of the healthy vaccine recipients had a prior SARS-CoV-2 infection, which was confirmed by nucleocapsid antibody tests that came back negative both before and after vaccination.

The sample was CD4+ T cells from PBMCs cultured with HCoV-OC43 spike peptides, taken before COVID-19 vaccination. According to the study, the label for this sample's cell subset or site signals: HCoV-OC43 spike overlapping peptide pool stimulation. The receptor set was obtained from a human donor who received a COVID-19 vaccine.

This chain uses TRBV28 with TRBJ1-4; D is uncertain. CDR3 length equals 13 residues. Per the germline V gene, CDR1 is MDHEN and CDR2 is SYDVKM. V was trimmed by 8 bases and J by 3 bases, leaving 10 bases between them. The CDR3 DNA reads TGTGCCAGCCGAGCTGATCCTAATGAAAAACTGTTTTTT. Translated, it gives CASRADPNEKLFF.

V usage is TRBV9 and J usage is TRBJ1-6; perhaps TRBD1 as D (5 bases). CDR1 and CDR2 from the germline V gene are SGDLS and YYNGEE. The CDR3 runs to 14 residues. V lost 2 bases and J lost 2, with 5 bases in between. The CDR3 is CASSVRAYNSPLHF. The CDR3 DNA sequence: TGTGCCAGCAGCGTCAGGGCCTATAATTCACCCCTCCACTTT.

This rearrangement joins TRBV19 to TRBJ1-3; no clear D gene. Germline V lookup: CDR1 LNHDA, CDR2 SQIVND (reference sequence). V was shortened by 4 bases and J by 0 bases, with 7 bases between the two germline ends. The CDR3 has 14 amino acids. CDR3 sequence: CASSSVSSGNTIYF. The CDR3 DNA follows: TGTGCCAGTAGTAGTGTGAGCTCTGGAAACACCATATATTTT.